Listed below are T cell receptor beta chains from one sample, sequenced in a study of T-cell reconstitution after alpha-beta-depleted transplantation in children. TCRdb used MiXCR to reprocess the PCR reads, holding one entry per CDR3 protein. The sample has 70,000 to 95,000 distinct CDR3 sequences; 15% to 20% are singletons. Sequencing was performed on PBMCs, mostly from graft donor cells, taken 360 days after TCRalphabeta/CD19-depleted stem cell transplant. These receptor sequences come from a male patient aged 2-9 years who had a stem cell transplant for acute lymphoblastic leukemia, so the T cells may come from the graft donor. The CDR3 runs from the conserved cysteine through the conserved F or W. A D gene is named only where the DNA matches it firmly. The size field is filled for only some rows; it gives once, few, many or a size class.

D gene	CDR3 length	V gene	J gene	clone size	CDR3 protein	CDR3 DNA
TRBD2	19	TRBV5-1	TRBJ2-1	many	CASSIIAGGPTSSYNEQFF	TGCGCCAGCAGCATCATAGCGGGAGGTCCTACGAGCTCCTACAATGAGCAGTTCTTC
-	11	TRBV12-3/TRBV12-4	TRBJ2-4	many	CASRTLDIQYF	TGTGCCAGCAGAACTTTAGACATTCAGTACTTC
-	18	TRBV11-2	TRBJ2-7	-	CASSLDLGAGRLHREQYF	TGTGCCAGCAGCTTAGATCTTGGGGCAGGGAGGCTTCATCGCGAGCAGTACTTC
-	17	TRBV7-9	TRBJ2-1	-	CASSPRRLNLSYNEQFF	TGTGCCAGCAGCCCTAGGCGGCTAAACCTCTCCTACAATGAGCAGTTCTTC
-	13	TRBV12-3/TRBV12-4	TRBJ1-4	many	CASSLAGQGILFF	TGTGCCAGCAGTTTAGCTGGGCAGGGGATACTGTTTTTT
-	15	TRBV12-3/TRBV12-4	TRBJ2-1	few	CASRPPGPSYNEQFF	TGTGCCAGCAGGCCCCCAGGACCAAGTTACAATGAGCAGTTCTTC
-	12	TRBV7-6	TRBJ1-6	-	CASSPRGSPLHF	TGTGCCAGCAGCCCCCGGGGGTCACCCCTCCACTTT
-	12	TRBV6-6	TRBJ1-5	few	CASKGSNQPQHF	TGTGCCAGCAAAGGGTCCAATCAGCCCCAGCATTTT
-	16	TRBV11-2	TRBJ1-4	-	CASSPIRGRAAEKLFF	TGTGCCAGCAGCCCCATAAGAGGCAGGGCAGCTGAAAAACTGTTTTTT
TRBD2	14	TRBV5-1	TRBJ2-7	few	CASSTGGVSYEQYF	TGCGCCAGCAGCACCGGGGGGGTCTCCTACGAGCAGTACTTC
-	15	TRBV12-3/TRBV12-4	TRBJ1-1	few	CASSFPGLANTEAFF	TGTGCCAGCAGTTTTCCCGGTCTAGCGAACACTGAAGCTTTCTTT
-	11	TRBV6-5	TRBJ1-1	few	CASSYRGTAFF	TGTGCCAGCAGTTACAGGGGCACAGCTTTCTTT
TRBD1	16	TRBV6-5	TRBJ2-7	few	CASRLRTGLFSYEQYF	TGTGCCAGCAGATTACGGACAGGGCTTTTCTCCTACGAGCAGTACTTC
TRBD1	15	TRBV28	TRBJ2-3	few	CASSHRDSYTDTQYF	TGTGCCAGCAGCCACCGGGACAGCTACACAGATACGCAGTATTTT
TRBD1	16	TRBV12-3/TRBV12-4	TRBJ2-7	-	CASSLGPGQGKYEQYF	TGTGCCAGCAGTTTAGGGCCGGGACAGGGGAAGTACGAGCAGTACTTC
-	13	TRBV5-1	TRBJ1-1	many	CASSPGGDTEAFF	TGCGCCAGCTCCCCTGGGGGGGACACTGAAGCTTTCTTT
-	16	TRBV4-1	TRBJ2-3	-	CASSQDRLGFTDTQYF	TGCGCCAGCAGCCAAGATCGTCTGGGCTTCACAGATACGCAGTATTTT
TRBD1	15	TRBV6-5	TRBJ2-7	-	CASSYQQGVAYEQYF	TGTGCCAGCAGTTACCAGCAGGGGGTGGCCTACGAGCAGTACTTC
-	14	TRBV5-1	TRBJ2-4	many	CASSLAGGRNIQYF	TGCGCCAGCAGCTTGGCCGGAGGAAGGAACATTCAGTACTTC
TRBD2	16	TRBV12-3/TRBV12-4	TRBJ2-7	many	CASSSTTSGRWYEQYF	TGTGCCAGCAGTTCCACAACTAGCGGGAGATGGTACGAGCAGTACTTC
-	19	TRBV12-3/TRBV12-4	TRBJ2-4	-	CAFSLQAGDFWVAKNIQYF	TGTGCCTTCAGTTTACAGGCAGGGGATTTTTGGGTAGCCAAAAACATTCAGTACTTC
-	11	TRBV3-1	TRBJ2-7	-	CASTNSYEQYF	TGTGCCAGCACCAACTCCTACGAGCAGTACTTC
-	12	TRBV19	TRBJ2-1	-	CASSIRLGEQFF	TGTGCCAGTAGTATAAGGTTGGGTGAGCAGTTCTTC
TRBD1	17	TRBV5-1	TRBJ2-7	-	CASSSRTGGRLTYEQYF	TGCGCCAGCAGCTCCCGGACAGGGGGCCGTTTAACCTACGAGCAGTACTTC